The TCR beta chain under discussion was sequenced for a study of OX40 agonist ivuxolimab in advanced cancers. Profiled with immunoSEQ multiplex PCR; TCRdb holds only in-frame clones, not every one. The sample lists some 64,000 clones; approximately 84% were seen once. Study-level findings and limits: CD8+ T cells (on average) carried more expanded clones than CD4+ T cells.

The CDR3 is 13 amino acids. Trimming cost V 5 bases and J 3 bases, with 11 bases left between them. Germline loops: CDR1 LNHNV, CDR2 YYDKDF (reference sequence). Of note for this clone: The antigen is undetermined.

This sequence originates from an adult with an advanced solid tumor such as melanoma, head and neck, liver or kidney cancer. The sequenced sample was CD4+ or CD8+ T cells sorted from blood, obtained in a trial of the OX40 agonist ivuxolimab. The chain joins TRBV15 to TRBJ2-7; D remains ambiguous. In nucleotides, the CDR3 is TGTGCCACCAGCGGGCTGCTAGGCTACGAGCAGTACTTC. Translation: CATSGLLGYEQYF.